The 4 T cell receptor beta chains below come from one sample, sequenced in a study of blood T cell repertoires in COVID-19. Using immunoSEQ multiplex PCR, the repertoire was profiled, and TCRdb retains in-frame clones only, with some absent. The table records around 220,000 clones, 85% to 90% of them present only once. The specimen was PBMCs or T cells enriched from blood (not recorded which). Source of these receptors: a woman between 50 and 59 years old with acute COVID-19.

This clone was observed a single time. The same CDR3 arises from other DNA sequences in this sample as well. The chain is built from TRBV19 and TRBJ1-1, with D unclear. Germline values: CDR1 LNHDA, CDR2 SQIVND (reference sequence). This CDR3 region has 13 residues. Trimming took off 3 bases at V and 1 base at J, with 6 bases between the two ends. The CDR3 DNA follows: TGTGCCAGTAGTATGTCCAGGAACACTGAAGCTTTCTTT. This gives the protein CASSMSRNTEAFF.

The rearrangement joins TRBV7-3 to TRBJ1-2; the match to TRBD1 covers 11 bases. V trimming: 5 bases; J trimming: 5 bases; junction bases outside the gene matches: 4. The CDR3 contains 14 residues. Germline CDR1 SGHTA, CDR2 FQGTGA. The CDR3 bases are TGTGCCAGCAGCCCCGGACAGGGGGCATATGGCTACACCTTC. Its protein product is CASSPGQGAYGYTF.

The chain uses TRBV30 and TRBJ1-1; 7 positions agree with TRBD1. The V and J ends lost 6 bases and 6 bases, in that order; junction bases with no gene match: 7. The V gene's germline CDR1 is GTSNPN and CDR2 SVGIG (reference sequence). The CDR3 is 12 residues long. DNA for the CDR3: TGTGCCTGTCGGCAGGGGGTCGCTGAAGCTTTCTTT. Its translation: CACRQGVAEAFF.

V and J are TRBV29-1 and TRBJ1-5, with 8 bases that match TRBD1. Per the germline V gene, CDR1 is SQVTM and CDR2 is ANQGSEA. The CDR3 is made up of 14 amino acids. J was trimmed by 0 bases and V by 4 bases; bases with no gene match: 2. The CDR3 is CSVGTGNSNQPQHF. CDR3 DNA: TGCAGCGTTGGGACAGGGAATAGCAATCAGCCCCAGCATTTT.